Shown below are 17 T cell receptor beta chains from a single sample sequenced in a study of blood T cell repertoires in COVID-19. Sequencing used immunoSEQ multiplex PCR; TCRdb keeps in-frame clones, though not all of them. This table holds approximately 120,000 clones, over 80% found once. The sample taken for sequencing was peripheral blood. These receptors originate from a woman aged 55-75 years with acute or convalescent COVID-19.

The sample holds a few counts of this clone. The J gene is TRBJ1-4, the V gene TRBV6-5; D call uncertain. The ends were cut back, 7 bases at V and 8 bases at J, with 17 bases in the middle. Germline CDR1 and CDR2: MNHEY and SVGAGI. The CDR3 has 14 amino acids. The CDR3 spells CASKPGGSTEKLFF. The CDR3 DNA sequence: TGTGCCAGCAAGCCTGGCGGGAGCACGGAAAAACTGTTTTTT.

The chain is built from TRBV18 and TRBJ2-7; 10 nucleotides align to TRBD1. Trimming at V came to 6 bases and at J to 7 bases, leaving 12 bases not matched to a gene. The CDR3 covers 15 residues. CDR1 and CDR2 (germline): KGHSH, LQKENI. DNA for the CDR3: TGTGCCAGCTCCCGCCTCGGGACAGGGGATCGGGAGCAGTACTTC. Translation: CASSRLGTGDREQYF.

This clone has a handful of counts. V is TRBV6-5 and J is TRBJ1-2, with 9 bases matching TRBD1. The CDR3 consists of 12 residues. V shed 6 bases, J shed 8 bases, and the junction held 4 bases outside the gene matches. Per the germline V gene, CDR1 is MNHEY and CDR2 is SVGAGI. The CDR3 is CASSRTGVGYTF. The CDR3 DNA reads TGTGCCAGCAGCCGGACAGGGGTCGGCTACACCTTC.

This clone was recorded only once. The chain combines TRBV5-8 with TRBJ1-2; 10 positions match TRBD1. The CDR3 covers 19 residues. V gave up 2 bases and J gave up 4 bases; unmatched junction bases: 17. CDR1 and CDR2 (germline): SGHTS, YDEGEE. In nucleotides, the CDR3 is TGTGCCAGCAGCTTCCCCGAATCGGGACAGGGGCCGAATTCCTATGGCTACACCTTC. This codes for CASSFPESGQGPNSYGYTF.

J is TRBJ1-1 and V is TRBV27; tentatively, D is TRBD1 (6 bases). V lost 0 bases and J lost 6, with 17 bases in between. This CDR3 contains 16 residues. CDR1 and CDR2 (germline): MNHEY, SMNVEV (reference sequence). In DNA form, the CDR3 reads TGTGCCAGCAGTTTATCGGCGGGGGCCTGGGGCGCTGAAGCTTTCTTT. This codes for CASSLSAGAWGAEAFF.

The CDR3 bases are TGTGCCCGGTCCGGGACAGCGTACAATGAGCAGTTCTTC. Amino acids: CARSGTAYNEQFF. The genes are TRBV30 and TRBJ2-1, with TRBD1 identical over 7 bases. The V segment lost 8 bases and the J segment 4 bases; nucleotides outside the gene matches: 8. The CDR3 runs 13 residues. Germline V gene lookup returns CDR1 GTSNPN and CDR2 SVGIG (reference sequence).

The chain carries TRBV4-1 and TRBJ1-5; D ambiguous. The germline V and J ends were trimmed by 1 base and 4 bases, with 14 bases remaining between them. This CDR3 spans 16 amino acids. CDR1 and CDR2 (germline): MGHRA, YSYEKL. The CDR3 here is CASSQVWAIRNQPQHF. As DNA, the CDR3 is TGCGCCAGCAGCCAAGTCTGGGCCATTAGGAATCAGCCCCAGCATTTT.

In this sample, this clone turned up once. V is TRBV9 and J is TRBJ2-1; 11 nucleotides agree with TRBD2. With 0 bases clipped from V and 7 bases from J, the junction kept 3 bases outside the gene matches. CDR3 length: 15 residues. CDR1 is SGDLS and CDR2 is YYNGEE in the germline V gene. The CDR3 spells CASSVGLAGGNEQFF. As DNA, the CDR3 is TGTGCCAGCAGCGTAGGGCTAGCGGGGGGAAATGAGCAGTTCTTC.

The chain is built from TRBV7-8 and TRBJ2-7, with no clear D. This CDR3 comprises 15 residues. V shed 2 bases and J shed 1 base, with 12 bases lying between them. Germline CDR1 is SGHVS and CDR2 is FQNEAQ. The CDR3 spells CASSLLQRASYEQYF. DNA of the CDR3: TGTGCCAGCAGCTTATTGCAGCGAGCGTCCTACGAGCAGTACTTC.

The rearrangement joins TRBV28 to TRBJ2-7; the match to TRBD1 covers 9 bases. Germline assignment: CDR1 MDHEN and CDR2 SYDVKM. With 7 bases clipped from V and 3 bases from J, the junction kept 16 bases outside the gene matches. The CDR3 is 17 residues long. The CDR3 spells CASNPLASGTGNYEQYF. The CDR3 bases are TGTGCCAGCAATCCTTTAGCCTCCGGGACAGGGAACTACGAGCAGTACTTC.

The chain combines TRBV21-1 with TRBJ1-5; the table's D call, TRBD1, was not checked against the DNA. TRBV21-1 is a pseudogene segment. This CDR3 comprises 16 residues. For the CDR3, the DNA is TGTGCCAGCAGACCCCGCCGGGACAGGGACAATCAGCCCCAGCATTTT. Amino acid sequence: CASRPRRDRDNQPQHF.

The rearrangement uses TRBV19 and TRBJ1-1; D perhaps matches TRBD1 (5 bases). There are 14 residues in the CDR3. Trimming left V 5 bases short and J 5 bases short, with 15 bases between. The germline V gene encodes CDR1 LNHDA and CDR2 SQIVND (reference sequence). CDR3 residues: CASSAMAGLTEAFF. The CDR3 DNA reads as TGTGCCAGTAGTGCTATGGCAGGGTTGACTGAAGCTTTCTTT.

This rearrangement joins TRBV27 to TRBJ2-5; TRBD2 agrees at 8 bases. The germline V gene encodes CDR1 MNHEY and CDR2 SMNVEV (reference sequence). The CDR3 spans 17 residues. With 5 bases clipped from V and 0 bases from J, the junction kept 11 bases outside the gene matches. The CDR3 sequence: CASSLSGMAGYQETQYF. In DNA form, the CDR3 reads TGTGCCAGCAGTCTTAGCGGGATGGCAGGGTACCAAGAGACCCAGTACTTC.

CDR3 nucleotides: TGTGCCAGCAGCCCCGACTGGTACCAAGAGACCCAGTACTTC. Translation gives CASSPDWYQETQYF. V gene TRBV9 combines with J gene TRBJ2-5, with unresolved D. V lost 4 bases to trimming and J lost 0 bases, with 10 bases between them. This CDR3 has 14 amino acids. Looked up from germline, CDR1 is SGDLS and CDR2 is YYNGEE.

V gene TRBV19 combines with J gene TRBJ1-1, with 7 nucleotides matching TRBD1. Per germline, CDR1 LNHDA and CDR2 SQIVND (reference sequence). J lost 11 bases, V lost 5 bases, and 11 bases had no gene match. The CDR3 is 13 residues long. Here the CDR3 reads CASSVGTALRAFF. Here the CDR3 DNA reads TGTGCCAGTAGTGTGGGGACAGCCCTGCGGGCTTTCTTT.

This rearrangement joins TRBV3-1 (or the pseudogene TRBV3-2) to TRBJ1-1; TRBD1 is a possible D gene (6 bases). Germline V lookup: CDR1 LGHDT, CDR2 YNNKEL (reference sequence). Between the trimmed V and J ends, which lost 2 bases and 6 bases, there was a span of 19 bases. The CDR3 is 16 residues long. In DNA form, the CDR3 reads TGTGCCAGCAGCCAACCTAGGGGGGGCGCCTTGGCTGAAGCTTTCTTT. This gives the protein CASSQPRGGALAEAFF.

This clone came up once. This chain joins TRBV5-1 and TRBJ2-4, with 10 bases aligning to TRBD1. The germline gives CDR1 SGHRS, CDR2 YFSETQ. V lost 4 bases and J lost 6; bases outside the gene matches: 16. There are 18 residues in the CDR3. CDR3 amino acids: CASSADPPGQGLGNIQYF. The CDR3 region has the DNA TGCGCCAGCAGCGCCGATCCTCCGGGACAGGGGTTGGGAAACATTCAGTACTTC.